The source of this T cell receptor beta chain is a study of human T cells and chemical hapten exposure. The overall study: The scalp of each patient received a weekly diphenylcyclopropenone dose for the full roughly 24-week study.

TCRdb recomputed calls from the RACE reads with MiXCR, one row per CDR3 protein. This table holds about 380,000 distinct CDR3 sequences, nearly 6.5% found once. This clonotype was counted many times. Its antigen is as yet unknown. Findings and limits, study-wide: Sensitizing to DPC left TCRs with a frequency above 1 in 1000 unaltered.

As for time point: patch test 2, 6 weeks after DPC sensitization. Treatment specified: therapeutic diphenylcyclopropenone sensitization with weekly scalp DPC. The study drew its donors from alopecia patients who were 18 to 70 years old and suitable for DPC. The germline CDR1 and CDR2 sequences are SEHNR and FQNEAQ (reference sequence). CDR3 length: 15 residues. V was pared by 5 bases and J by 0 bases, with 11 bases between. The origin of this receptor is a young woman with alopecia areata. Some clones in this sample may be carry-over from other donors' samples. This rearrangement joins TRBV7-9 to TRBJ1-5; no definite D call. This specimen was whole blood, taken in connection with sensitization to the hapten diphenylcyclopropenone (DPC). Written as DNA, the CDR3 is TGTGCCAGCAGCCCCGACGGTTATAGCAATCAGCCCCAGCATTTT. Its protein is CASSPDGYSNQPQHF.